The clone carrying this T cell receptor beta chain was seen a few times. The sample is drawn from a study of technical replicates of blood from several donors. Some clones are missing from TCRdb's copy, which holds only in-frame ones; the method was immunoSEQ multiplex PCR. The table includes tens of thousands of clones, approximately 94% detected once. Material for sequencing was T cells isolated from PBMCs. This clonotype was obtained from a human donor in good health.

This CDR3 is CASSYPTGSNTGELFF. The CDR3 DNA reads as TGTGCCAGCAGTTACCCCACAGGCTCGAACACCGGGGAGCTGTTTTTT. The J gene is TRBJ2-2, the V gene TRBV6-6, with a weak D call TRBD1 (5 bases). The CDR3 covers 16 residues. Trimming took 2 bases from V and 0 from J, leaving 10 bases between them. Germline V gene lookup returns CDR1 MNHNY and CDR2 SVGAGI (reference sequence).